This record looks at one T cell receptor beta chain sequence and its context. This receptor's antigen is unknown. Nothing much larger sits one base from this clone, and base qualities are not available. Collaborating institutions collected whole blood in K2EDTA tubes following their own protocols. For TCRbeta analysis, collaborators shipped samples as frozen whole blood, isolated PBMCs, or DNA extracted from either of those sample types. This specimen belongs to a study of blood T cell repertoires in COVID-19 (dated by TCRdb to 2018 to 2020). For the study in its entirety: Samples covering the acute and convalescent phases of COVID-19 were provided by collaborators in the United States, Italy and Spain. Subjects who had been exposed to COVID-19, were actively infected with it, or had recovered from it provided the deeply sampled blood TCRbeta repertoires that made up the dataset. The sample metadata nearly always contained a de-identified subject ID, COVID-19 status, age in years and sex. The samples were drawn from the first 160 participants of the ongoing ImmuneRACE study and from roughly 1,300 subjects provided by 6 global collaborators. HLA class I and class II types, where available, came from metadata supplied by the sample provider rather than from assay-based typing. The material from the prospective study consisted of cDNA or gDNA derived from T cells, B-cell-depleted T cells, or PBMCs. A freely available public database, intended as a resource for researchers studying the immune response to SARS-CoV-2, is where the repertoires were released. The investigation overall reported the following: The quantity of clinical and demographic metadata differed by source and by participant and was supplied without curation.

TCRbeta CDR3 regions were amplified from genomic DNA using the immunoSEQ Assay, a bias-controlled multiplex PCR. The study's own analysis went as follows. Within the assay, amplification of reference gene primers was used to estimate how many nucleated cells each sample contained. Sequence reads were collapsed and filtered to measure the absolute abundance of every unique TCRbeta CDR3 rearrangement. For each sample, productive Simpson clonality was calculated as the square root of Simpson's diversity index across productive rearrangements. TCRdb took this table from immuneACCESS and kept in-frame rearrangements with V and J called. Such tables lack part of the clones; where checked against another copy, unresolved V genes explain under half of the gap, and the rest is unexplained. D and trimming were read from the DNA, whereas the V and J calls and clone size are those reported in that table. The sample profile shows around 140,000 clones; 65% to 80% of them were found once. Together, the top ten hold roughly 15% of the sample.

Sequenced material: peripheral blood. The receptor was derived from a man aged 45 to 65 with acute or convalescent COVID-19.

The CDR3 amino acid sequence is: CASQQESSRGYTF. The nucleotides read TGTGCCTCGCAGCAGGAATCCAGCCGGGGCTACACCTTC. The rearrangement joined TRBV10-3 to TRBJ1-2, with an unclear D gene assignment. Via the germline V gene, CDR1 is ENHRY and CDR2 SYGVKD. The cysteine opens and the phenylalanine closes a CDR3 of 13 amino acids. Only CDR3 DNA remains: 39 bases, in frame from the first base. The V end loses 11 bases and the J end loses 8 bases, and a stretch of 21 bases separates them.